The present TCR beta chain was sequenced within a study of technical replicates of blood from a few donors. The assay was immunoSEQ multiplex PCR, and TCRdb's table has in-frame clones only and misses some. The sample includes about 100,000 clones, 90% to 96% of them seen just once. The V and J ends lost 5 bases and 11 bases, in that order; junction bases with no gene match: 16. The CDR3 is made up of 16 amino acids. Germline assignment: CDR1 SGHRS and CDR2 YFSETQ. Source material: T cells isolated from PBMCs. The sequence came from a human donor in good health. This rearrangement joins TRBV5-1 to TRBJ1-6; 7 bases align to TRBD1. The CDR3 DNA reads TGCGCCAGCAGACCCACATTCACAGGGGCACTAACACCCCTCCACTTT. Residues: CASRPTFTGALTPLHF.